Below, 7 T cell receptor beta chains from the same sample are listed, as sequenced in a study of blood T cell repertoires in COVID-19. The table came from immunoSEQ multiplex PCR; TCRdb's copy has only in-frame clones and leaves some out. The table includes 95,000 to 110,000 clones, roughly 87% detected once. Sequenced sample: peripheral blood. These receptor sequences come from a human donor in a cohort sampled during active COVID-19.

The genes are TRBV6-6 and TRBJ2-2; a weak D match, TRBD2 (6 bases). Trimming left V 4 bases short and J 1 base short, with 13 bases between. Germline CDR1 and CDR2: MNHNY and SVGAGI (reference sequence). CDR3 size: 16 residues. The CDR3 protein is CASSLEGLMNTGELFF. CDR3 coding DNA: TGTGCCAGCAGTTTGGAGGGCTTGATGAACACCGGGGAGCTGTTTTTT.

The rearrangement uses TRBV4-1 and TRBJ2-2; 7 bases fit TRBD1. The CDR3 has 16 residues. Germline values: CDR1 MGHRA, CDR2 YSYEKL. V trimming: 4 bases; J trimming: 1 base; junction bases outside the gene matches: 6. The CDR3, as DNA: TGCGCCAGCAGCCCCACAGGGGCACGGAACACCGGGGAGCTGTTTTTT. Its translation is CASSPTGARNTGELFF.

The V gene is TRBV13, the J gene TRBJ2-3, with 13 bases aligning to TRBD2. V shed 5 bases and J 4 bases; nucleotides not matched to a gene: 9. The CDR3 has 17 residues. Germline V gene lookup returns CDR1 PRHDT and CDR2 FYEKMQ (reference sequence). CDR3 sequence (DNA): TGTGCCAGCAGCCCCTCAGGACTAGCGGGAGTCCCAGATACGCAGTATTTT. This gives the protein CASSPSGLAGVPDTQYF.

The J gene is TRBJ2-1, the V gene TRBV15; TRBD2 matches at 11 bases. Trimming took 5 bases from V and 7 from J; bases not matched to a gene: 7. The V gene's germline CDR1 is LNHNV and CDR2 YYDKDF (reference sequence). This CDR3 spans 15 amino acids. The CDR3 region is CATSGTSGSGNEQFF. Written as DNA, the CDR3 is TGTGCCACCAGCGGTACTAGCGGGAGTGGGAATGAGCAGTTCTTC.

The V gene is TRBV18, the J gene TRBJ2-3; TRBD1 agrees at 9 bases. Trimming cost V 3 bases and J 4 bases; bases outside gene matches: 8. CDR3 size: 16 residues. The germline CDR1 and CDR2 sequences are KGHSH and LQKENI. The CDR3 sequence is CASSPRDRVIADTQYF. The CDR3 region has the DNA TGTGCCAGCTCACCTCGGGACAGGGTCATCGCAGATACGCAGTATTTT. The whole variable domain, remainder taken from reference TRBV18 and TRBJ2-3, is NAGVMQNPRHLVRRRGQEARLRCSPMKGHSHVYWYRQLPEEGLKFMVYLQKENIIDESGMPKERFSAEFPKEGPSILRIQQVVRGDSAAYFCASSPRDRVIADTQYFGPGTRLTVL.

With regard to this clone: One end of the junction varies from germline; a read error may be responsible. The chain joins TRBV6-1 to TRBJ2-3; 8 bases are shared with TRBD2. The CDR3 runs to 15 residues. Germline V gives CDR1 MNHNS, CDR2 SASEGT. Here the CDR3 reads CASSKAGVSTDTQYF. The CDR3 bases are TGTGCCAGCAGTAAAGCGGGAGTTAGCACAGATACGCAGTATTTT.

The rearrangement joins TRBV9 to TRBJ2-3, with TRBD2 matching 14 bases. Germline values: CDR1 SGDLS, CDR2 YYNGEE. With V trimmed by 2 bases and J by 5 bases, 7 bases remained unmatched. The CDR3 sequence is 17 residues long. The CDR3 sequence is CASSVLTSGGAIDTQYF. The CDR3 region has the DNA TGTGCCAGCAGCGTCCTGACTAGCGGGGGGGCCATAGATACGCAGTATTTT. Combining the CDR3 with reference TRBV9 and TRBJ2-3 gives the whole variable domain DSGVTQTPKHLITATGQRVTLRCSPRSGDLSVYWYQQSLDQGLQFLIQYYNGEERAKGNILERFSAQQFPDLHSELNLSSLELGDSALYFCASSVLTSGGAIDTQYFGPGTRLTVL.